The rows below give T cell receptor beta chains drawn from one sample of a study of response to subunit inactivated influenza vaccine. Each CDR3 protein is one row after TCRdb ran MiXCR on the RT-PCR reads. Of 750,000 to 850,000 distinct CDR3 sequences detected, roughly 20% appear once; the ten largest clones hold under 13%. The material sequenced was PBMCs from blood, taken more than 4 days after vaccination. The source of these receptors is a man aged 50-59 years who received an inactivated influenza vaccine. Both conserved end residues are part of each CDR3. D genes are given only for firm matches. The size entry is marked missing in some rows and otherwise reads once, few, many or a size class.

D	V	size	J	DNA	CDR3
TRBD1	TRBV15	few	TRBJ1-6	TGTGCCACCAGCAAAGGGACAGGACCTAATTCACCCCTCCACTTT	CATSKGTGPNSPLHF
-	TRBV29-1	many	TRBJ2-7	TGCAGCGCAGGGTTCGACTCCTACGAGCAGTACTTC	CSAGFDSYEQYF
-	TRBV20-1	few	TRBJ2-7	TGCAGTGCTAGGACCCCGAGCGGTCTTCAGGAGTACGAGCAGTACTTC	CSARTPSGLQEYEQYF
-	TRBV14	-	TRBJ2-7	TGTGCCAGCAGCCAAGGCTCCGGCCTTGCGGGAGAGCAGTACTTC	CASSQGSGLAGEQYF
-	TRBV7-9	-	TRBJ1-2	TGTGCCAGCAGCTTCCCGGGGTTAGTCGATGGCTACACCTTC	CASSFPGLVDGYTF
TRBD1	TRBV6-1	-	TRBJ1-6	TGTGCCAGCAATAAAGGGACAGACTATAATTCACCCCTCCACTTT	CASNKGTDYNSPLHF
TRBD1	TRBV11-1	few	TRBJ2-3	TGTGCCAGCAGCGTCCGGGACAGGGTTATGCCGCAGTATTTT	CASSVRDRVMPQYF
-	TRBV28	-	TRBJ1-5	TGTGCCAGCAGTCCAGGGACACCGATCCAAGTCCAGCATTTT	CASSPGTPIQVQHF
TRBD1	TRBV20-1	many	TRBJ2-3	TGCAGTGCTAGAAAGGGGGCCCACACAGATACGCAGTATTTT	CSARKGAHTDTQYF
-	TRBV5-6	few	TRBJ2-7	TGTGCCAGCAGCCCGCCCGACCCAGGGAACTACGAGCAGTACTTC	CASSPPDPGNYEQYF
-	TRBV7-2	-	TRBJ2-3	TGTGCCAGCAGCCCGCCGGGACTTGGGCCTACAGATACGCAGTATTTT	CASSPPGLGPTDTQYF
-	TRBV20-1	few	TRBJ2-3	TGCAGTGCTAAACCGGTAGCGGAAGATAGCACAGATACGCAGTATTTT	CSAKPVAEDSTDTQYF
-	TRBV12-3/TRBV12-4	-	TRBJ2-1	TGTGCCAGCAGTTTAGGGTTGGGACTCCTAATCCGTTACCATGAGCAGTTCTTC	CASSLGLGLLIRYHEQFF
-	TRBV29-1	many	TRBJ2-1	TGCAGCGTTGAAATCCTGGGGTTAGGTGAGCAGTTCTTC	CSVEILGLGEQFF
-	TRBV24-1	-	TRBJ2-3	TGTGCCACCAGTGCGAGGGCCCCAGATACGCAGTATTTT	CATSARAPDTQYF
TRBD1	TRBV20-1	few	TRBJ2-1	TGCAGTGCTAGCGCACCGGGACAGGGGTCCTACAATGAGCAGTTCTTC	CSASAPGQGSYNEQFF
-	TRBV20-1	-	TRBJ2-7	TGCAGTGCTAGTCGGTTTAGGTCCTTATACGAGCAGTACTTC	CSASRFRSLYEQYF
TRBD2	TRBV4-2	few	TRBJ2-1	TGTGCCAGCAGCCCTCGGGGAGCGGGGTTAGGGCCCTACAATGAGCAGTTCTTC	CASSPRGAGLGPYNEQFF
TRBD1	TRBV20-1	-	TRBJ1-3	TGCAGTGCTAAAAACCGGGACAGGGGGGCACTACTTGGAAACACCATATATTTT	CSAKNRDRGALLGNTIYF
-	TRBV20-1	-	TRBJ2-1	TGCAGTGCTAGTGCTAGCGAGTACAATGAGCAGTTCTTC	CSASASEYNEQFF
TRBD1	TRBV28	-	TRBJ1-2	TGTGCCAGTCGAGACAGGGATTTCTATGGCTACACCTTC	CASRDRDFYGYTF
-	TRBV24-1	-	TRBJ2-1	TGTGCCACCAGTGATAAGGGGGGGGATTACAATGAGCAGTTCTTC	CATSDKGGDYNEQFF
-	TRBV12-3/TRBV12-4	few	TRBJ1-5	TGTGCCAGCAGCCGCCTTGGGGGGGCTCACCCCCAGCATTTT	CASSRLGGAHPQHF
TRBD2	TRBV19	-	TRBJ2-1	TGTGCCAGTAGTATTGCGGCGGGAGTTTACAATGAGCAGTTCTTC	CASSIAAGVYNEQFF
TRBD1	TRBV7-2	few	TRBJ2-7	TGTGCCAGCAGTCCAAACAGGGGGCTATACGAGCAGTACTTC	CASSPNRGLYEQYF
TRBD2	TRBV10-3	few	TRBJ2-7	TGTGCCATAGCCCGGACTAGCGGCTCCTACGAGCAGTACTTC	CAIARTSGSYEQYF
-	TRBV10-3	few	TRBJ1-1	TGTGCCATCAGTGAGTCGAAGCAGTATGAAGCTTTCTTT	CAISESKQYEAFF
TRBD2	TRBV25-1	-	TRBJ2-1	TGTGCCAGCAGTGAATCGGGGGGGGCCTTCAATGAGCAGTTCTTC	CASSESGGAFNEQFF
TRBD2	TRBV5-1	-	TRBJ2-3	TGCGCCAGCAGCTTGTCAACGGGGGGTTACACAGATACGCAGTATTTT	CASSLSTGGYTDTQYF
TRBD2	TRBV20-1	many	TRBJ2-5	TGCAGTGCTAGGGTGGGACTAGCAAGCCAGTACTTC	CSARVGLASQYF
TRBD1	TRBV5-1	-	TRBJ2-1	TGCGCCAGCAGCTTGTTCGGACAGGGGAATGAGCAGTTCTTC	CASSLFGQGNEQFF
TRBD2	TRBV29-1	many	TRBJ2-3	TGCAGCGCGCTTAGCGGGAGCACAGATACGCAGTATTTT	CSALSGSTDTQYF
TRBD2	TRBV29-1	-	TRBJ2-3	TGCAGCGTTGCAGATCATAGGGAGACTAGCGCAGATACGCAGTATTTT	CSVADHRETSADTQYF
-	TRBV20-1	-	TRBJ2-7	TGCAGTGCTAGCCGGGTGGACAGCTACGAGCAGTACTTC	CSASRVDSYEQYF
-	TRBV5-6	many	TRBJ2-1	TGTGCCAGCAGCTTGTGGGTACACAATGAGCAGTTCTTC	CASSLWVHNEQFF
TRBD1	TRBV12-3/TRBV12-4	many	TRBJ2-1	TGTGCCAGCAGTTCCCGAGCACACCGATCGGGGACAGGGATTGGTGGTGAGCAGTTCTTC	CASSSRAHRSGTGIGGEQFF
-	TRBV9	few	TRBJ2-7	TGTGCCAGCAGCGTCCGAGGGGGGTACGAGCAGTACTTC	CASSVRGGYEQYF
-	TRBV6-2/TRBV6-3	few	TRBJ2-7	TGTGCCAGCAGTTACATTGTTTACGAGCAGTACTTC	CASSYIVYEQYF
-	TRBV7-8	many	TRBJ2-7	TGTGCCAGCAGCTTAGTTGAGCCCTACGAGCAGTACTTC	CASSLVEPYEQYF
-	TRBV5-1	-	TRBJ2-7	TGCGCCAGCAGCTCGGATGAGACCTACGAGCAGTACTTC	CASSSDETYEQYF
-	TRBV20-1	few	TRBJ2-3	TGCAGTGAATCAGCTAGCGATAATACGCAGTATTTT	CSESASDNTQYF